This record covers a single T cell receptor beta chain. This receptor's antigen is unknown. No per-base quality is available; no much larger clone lies one base away. These data are taken from a study of blood T cell repertoires in COVID-19 (TCRdb year 2020). As for the study more broadly: The collaborator samples originated in the United States, Italy and Spain and spanned the acute and convalescent phases of COVID-19. The material from the prospective study consisted of cDNA or gDNA derived from T cells, B-cell-depleted T cells, or PBMCs. Deeply sampled blood TCRbeta repertoires from subjects exposed to, actively infected with, or recovered from COVID-19 were included in the dataset. The repertoires were released in a freely available public database intended as a resource for research on the immune response to SARS-CoV-2. Samples came from the ongoing ImmuneRACE study (first 160 participants) plus 1,254 subjects from 6 global collaborators. Sample metadata almost always included a de-identified subject ID, COVID-19 status, age in years and sex. Where available, HLA class I and class II types were obtained from metadata supplied by the sample provider rather than from assay-based typing.

TCRbeta CDR3 regions were amplified from genomic DNA by means of the immunoSEQ Assay, a bias-controlled multiplex PCR. The published analysis was carried out like this. The number of nucleated cells in each sample was estimated from the amplification of reference gene primers within the assay. To quantify the absolute abundance of each unique TCRbeta CDR3 rearrangement, sequence reads were collapsed and filtered. Productive Simpson clonality was computed per sample as the square root of Simpson's diversity index over productive rearrangements. Entries here come from immuneACCESS through TCRdb and include only in-frame sequences with V and J called. Some clones fail to appear in such tables; in the studies checked, an unresolved V gene covers under half of the shortfall, and the cause of the remainder is unknown. That table gives V, J and clone size, and the DNA gave D and trimming. This sample gives approximately 180,000 clones in total; 70% to 90% of them show up just once. The ten largest clones capture roughly 9.8% of the sample.

The CDR3 holds 15 amino acids from the cysteine to the phenylalanine. Only the CDR3 DNA is retained, 45 bases long and in frame from the first base. From a lookup of the germline V gene, CDR1 and CDR2 are MDHEN and SYDVKM. V loses 2 bases of germline sequence and J loses 3 bases, and the interval between the two ends is 14 bases. Collaborating institutions collected whole blood in K2EDTA tubes following their own protocols. For TCRbeta analysis, collaborators shipped samples as frozen whole blood, isolated PBMCs, or DNA extracted from either of those sample types. Summary of the overall study and its limitations: The amount of clinical and demographic metadata varied by source and participant and was provided uncurated.

This clonotype was sampled from a human donor with active or convalescent COVID-19. The donor label of this sample is uncertain. The V and J genes are TRBV28 and TRBJ2-7; the D gene is perhaps TRBD2, from 6 matching bases. Sequencing input: peripheral blood. The CDR3 amino acid sequence is: CASSLKFLGGYEQYF. The nucleotides read TGTGCCAGCAGTTTAAAGTTCTTGGGGGGCTACGAGCAGTACTTC.